A single sample is the source of the 20 T cell receptor beta chains below, sequenced in a study of T-cell memory formation after mild COVID-19. TCRdb redid the calling of the 5' RACE reads with MiXCR, one entry per CDR3 protein. The data hold about 560,000 distinct CDR3 sequences, with roughly 17% observed a single time. Material: PBMCs or a T cell subset sorted from them (not recorded which). The receptor set was obtained from an adult woman who had mild COVID-19 (a few samples of this study predate the infection). Cell type and time point are not known.

The chain links TRBV20-1 to TRBJ1-4; 8 bases map to TRBD1. CDR1 is DFQATT and CDR2 is SNEGSKA in the germline V gene (reference sequence). This CDR3 has 14 residues. V was pared by 3 bases and J by 3 bases, with 3 bases of the junction left unmatched. This CDR3 reads CSASRTGSNEKLFF. Here the CDR3 DNA reads TGCAGTGCTAGCCGGACAGGGTCTAATGAAAAACTGTTTTTT.

This clonotype was detected a few times. The V and J genes are TRBV15 and TRBJ2-3, with D unresolved. Germline-derived CDR1 and CDR2 are LNHNV and YYDKDF (reference sequence). This CDR3 is 17 amino acids long. V shed 1 base and J shed 2 bases, with 16 bases lying between them. CDR3 in DNA: TGTGCCACCAGCAGAGCTGGCTCCGCGACTCCCACAGATACGCAGTATTTT. Its protein product is CATSRAGSATPTDTQYF. The full variable domain, its missing parts supplied by reference TRBV15 and TRBJ2-3, is DAMVIQNPRYQVTQFGKPVTLSCSQTLNHNVMYWYQQKSSQAPKLLFHYYDKDFNNEADTPDNFQSRRPNTSFCFLDIRSPGLGDTAMYLCATSRAGSATPTDTQYFGPGTRLTVL.

This rearrangement joins TRBV4-1 to TRBJ2-5; D call uncertain. CDR1 is MGHRA and CDR2 is YSYEKL in the germline V gene. V was shortened by 1 base and J by 8 bases, with 20 bases between the two germline ends. The CDR3 totals 16 residues. The CDR3 protein is CASSQVFPPGPTTQYF. CDR3 in DNA: TGCGCCAGCAGCCAAGTTTTCCCTCCCGGGCCTACCACCCAGTACTTC.

This clonotype was found many times. J is TRBJ2-3 and V is TRBV7-9; D is ambiguous. The CDR3 length is 16 residues. Germline V gene data show CDR1 as SEHNR and CDR2 as FQNEAQ (reference sequence). The V end lost 5 bases, the J end lost 6 bases, and 21 bases lay between the germline ends. CDR3: CASSIRFGSRVDTQYF. The CDR3 DNA sequence: TGTGCCAGCAGCATTCGCTTCGGGTCCCGGGTGGATACGCAGTATTTT.

This rearrangement joins TRBV12-3 or TRBV12-4 to TRBJ1-1; D remains unclear. CDR3 length: 15 amino acids. The ends were cut back, 1 base at V and 5 bases at J, with 14 bases in the middle. CDR3 protein: CASSLGARRGTEAFF. The CDR3 nucleotides are TGTGCCAGCAGTTTAGGTGCCCGGAGAGGAACTGAAGCTTTCTTT.

This sequence joins TRBV20-1 and TRBJ1-2; unclear D gene. CDR3 length: 15 residues. V gave up 3 bases and J gave up 3 bases, with 17 bases separating them. CDR1 is DFQATT and CDR2 is SNEGSKA in the germline V gene (reference sequence). CDR3 nucleotide sequence: TGCAGTGCTAGCGGCAGGAAGACGTGGGACTATGGCTACACCTTC. It codes for CSASGRKTWDYGYTF.

The V call is TRBV2, the J call TRBJ2-1; 11 bases fit TRBD2. Per germline, CDR1 SNHLY and CDR2 FYNNEI. The CDR3 runs to 13 residues. After removal of 10 bases from V and 8 bases from J, the junction contained 7 bases not matched to a gene. The CDR3 spells CATVAGGLYEQFF. DNA for the CDR3: TGTGCCACGGTAGCGGGAGGGCTCTATGAGCAGTTCTTC.

This clonotype was counted between two and nine times. The chain joins TRBV7-8 to TRBJ1-2; TRBD1 might be the D (5 bases). The germline V and J ends were trimmed by 0 bases and 4 bases, with 12 bases remaining between them. Germline V gives CDR1 SGHVS, CDR2 FQNEAQ. This CDR3 has 15 amino acids. CDR3 nucleotide sequence: TGTGCCAGCAGCTTAGCTTCGGGGACCGGCTATGGCTACACCTTC. It is translated as CASSLASGTGYGYTF.

The chain carries TRBV20-1 and TRBJ2-3, with D perhaps being TRBD1 or TRBD2 (5 bases each). CDR3 length: 18 residues. Trimming removed 2 bases from V and 0 bases from J, with 21 bases in between. CDR1 and CDR2 from the germline V gene are DFQATT and SNEGSKA (reference sequence). CDR3 loop: CSARSFRDETSSTDTQYF. Here the CDR3 DNA reads TGCAGTGCTAGATCCTTCCGGGACGAGACCTCTAGCACAGATACGCAGTATTTT.

This chain uses TRBV7-6 with TRBJ2-5; tentatively, D is TRBD1 (5 bases). The CDR3 extends over 14 amino acids. CDR1 and CDR2 from the germline V gene are SGHVS and FNYEAQ. V was clipped by 5 bases and J by 1 base, with 11 bases between them. CDR3 bases: TGTGCCAGCAGCAACACAGGAGCCCAAGAGACCCAGTACTTC. Translated: CASSNTGAQETQYF.

The chain is built from TRBV7-9 and TRBJ2-2, with unresolved D. CDR3 length: 14 amino acids. Germline loops: CDR1 SEHNR, CDR2 FQNEAQ (reference sequence). The V and J ends lost 5 bases and 7 bases respectively, with 14 bases between them. In nucleotides, the CDR3 is TGTGCCAGCAGCCCCGGGCTTGCAGACGGGGAGCTGTTTTTT. It yields the protein CASSPGLADGELFF.

This clonotype was observed a handful of times. The V gene is TRBV24-1, the J gene TRBJ2-1, with TRBD2 identical over 7 bases. Germline CDR1 and CDR2: KGHDR and SFDVKD. The trim removed 1 base at V and 7 bases at J, leaving 6 bases unmatched. CDR3 length: 15 amino acids. The CDR3 DNA sequence: TGTGCCACCAGTGATTTCGCGCGGGGGAAAAATGAGCAGTTCTTC. This sequence encodes CATSDFARGKNEQFF.

The genes are TRBV20-1 and TRBJ2-2, with D unresolved. This CDR3 has 13 amino acids. From germline, CDR1 is DFQATT and CDR2 SNEGSKA (reference sequence). Trimming took off 0 bases at V and 3 bases at J, with 5 bases between the two ends. The CDR3, as DNA: TGCAGTGCTAGAGACGAGTACACCGGGGAGCTGTTTTTT. Residues: CSARDEYTGELFF.

This clonotype was detected many times. This chain connects TRBV3-1 to TRBJ1-1; D ambiguous. The CDR3 has 15 residues. Germline V gene sequence: CDR1 LGHDT, CDR2 YNNKEL (reference sequence). Trimming removed 0 bases from V and 0 bases from J, with 8 bases in between. Written as DNA, the CDR3 is TGTGCCAGCAGCCAAGAACCAGGAATGAACACTGAAGCTTTCTTT. Translation: CASSQEPGMNTEAFF.

This clonotype was observed many times. V usage is TRBV7-2 and J usage is TRBJ1-5; perhaps TRBD1 as D (5 bases). The CDR3 totals 14 residues. Trimming took off 0 bases at V and 7 bases at J, with 10 bases between the two ends. Germline V gene data show CDR1 as SGHTA and CDR2 as FQGNSA. The CDR3 nucleotides read TGTGCCAGCAGCTTAGCAGGGGATGGCCAGCCCCAGCATTTT. Amino acid sequence: CASSLAGDGQPQHF.

This clonotype was detected only a few times. V usage is TRBV3-1 and J usage is TRBJ2-3; D is unclear. This CDR3 has 14 amino acids. V lost 2 bases to trimming and J lost 2 bases, with 8 bases between them. Germline V gene lookup returns CDR1 LGHDT and CDR2 YNNKEL (reference sequence). The CDR3 coding sequence is TGTGCCAGCAGCCAATCCAGGAACACAGATACGCAGTATTTT. Protein: CASSQSRNTDTQYF.

The chain carries TRBV6-5 and TRBJ2-5; 9 nucleotides align to TRBD2. Germline V lookup: CDR1 MNHEY, CDR2 SVGAGI. This CDR3 spans 15 amino acids. V trimming: 3 bases; J trimming: 7 bases; junction bases outside the gene matches: 9. The CDR3 sequence: CASSYSGTSSGTQYF. CDR3 sequence (DNA): TGTGCCAGCAGTTATTCCGGGACTAGCTCGGGGACCCAGTACTTC.

The V call is TRBV4-1, the J call TRBJ2-3, with D hard to call. V lost 4 bases and J 6 bases, leaving 14 bases between the germline ends. The CDR3 is 14 amino acids. Germline assignment: CDR1 MGHRA and CDR2 YSYEKL. The CDR3 DNA follows: TGCGCCAGCAGCCCCCAAGATAGGCGGGATACGCAGTATTTT. This encodes CASSPQDRRDTQYF.

This clonotype was seen more than once but under ten times. The rearrangement links TRBV25-1 to TRBJ1-6, with D perhaps matching TRBD1 (5 bases). In germline, CDR1 is MGHDK, CDR2 SYGVNS. V lost 4 bases and J lost 6, with 16 bases in between. This CDR3 comprises 16 residues. The CDR3 DNA reads as TGTGCCAGCAGTGGATTGACAGCCGGGGGTAATTCACCCCTCCACTTT. Translated: CASSGLTAGGNSPLHF.

The sample holds many counts of this clonotype. This rearrangement joins TRBV9 to TRBJ2-7, with 11 positions matching TRBD2. V lost 3 bases, J lost 8 bases, and 22 bases stayed unmatched. The germline V gene has CDR1 SGDLS and CDR2 YYNGEE. The CDR3 spans 19 residues. The CDR3 bases are TGTGCCAGCAGCGGCCCGGGGGGGGAACTCGGACTAGCGGGTCACAAGCAGTACTTC. Translation: CASSGPGGELGLAGHKQYF.